Following are 7 T cell receptor beta chains from one sample sequenced in a study of blood T cells in healthy people across ages. For the second PCR, which ran for 7 to 11 cycles, a sample-barcoded 5' primer and a J-beta primer mix were used. Each CDR3 protein is one row after TCRdb ran MiXCR on the 5' RACE reads. Here the sample spans over 500,000 distinct CDR3 sequences, about 50% being singletons. Material: blood. Receptors were obtained from a woman of 80 years or more in good health.

This clonotype was detected a few times. The V and J genes are TRBV5-1 and TRBJ2-7; 7 nucleotides line up with TRBD1. Germline V gene lookup returns CDR1 SGHRS and CDR2 YFSETQ. The V gene end was trimmed by 0 bases and the J gene end by 6 bases; junction bases not matched to a gene: 3. CDR3 size: 13 residues. CDR3 DNA sequence: TGCGCCAGCAGCTTGGATCCAGGGGGCGAGCAGTACTTC. Protein: CASSLDPGGEQYF.

This clonotype occurred a few times. This chain uses TRBV11-2 with TRBJ1-2; TRBD1 matches 10 bases. The CDR3 consists of 16 residues. After removal of 0 bases from V and 6 bases from J, the junction contained 7 bases not matched to a gene. Germline V CDR1 and CDR2: SGHAT, FQNNGV. CDR3 nucleotide sequence: TGTGCCAGCAGCTTAGAGGGCAGACAGGGGGCCCATGGCTACACCTTC. Its translation: CASSLEGRQGAHGYTF.

This chain links TRBV7-6 with TRBJ1-2, with a tentative D call TRBD1 (6 bases). V lost 5 bases to trimming and J lost 2 bases, with 18 bases between them. The CDR3 length is 16 residues. CDR1 and CDR2 (germline): SGHVS, FNYEAQ. The CDR3 here is CASSPTRGQGNYGYTF. In DNA form, the CDR3 reads TGTGCCAGCAGCCCAACCCGTGGGCAGGGGAACTATGGCTACACCTTC.

The chain recombines TRBV4-2 with TRBJ2-4; D is undetermined. Near its end, the DNA agrees better with TRBJ2-7, so the J call may be wrong. This CDR3 is 15 amino acids long. Germline V lookup: CDR1 LGHNA, CDR2 YNFKEQ. Written as DNA, the CDR3 is TGTGCCAGCAGCCAAAACTTAGGCCTTGTCTACGAGCAGTACTTC. It encodes CASSQNLGLVYEQYF.

This clonotype has more than one count but fewer than ten. The V and J genes are TRBV27 and TRBJ2-1; D is unresolved. The CDR3 runs to 19 residues. The V end lost 4 bases, the J end lost 0 bases, and 22 bases lay between the germline ends. CDR1 MNHEY and CDR2 SMNVEV come from the germline V gene (reference sequence). CDR3 DNA sequence: TGTGCCAGCAGTTACACACAGTTTGGCGCCAGCAGCTCCTACAATGAGCAGTTCTTC. The encoded protein is CASSYTQFGASSSYNEQFF.

The chain combines TRBV6-5 with TRBJ2-1; 8 nucleotides align to TRBD1. Germline CDR1 reads MNHEY; CDR2 reads SVGAGI. The trim removed 5 bases at V and 3 bases at J, leaving 6 bases unmatched. This CDR3 region has 15 residues. For the CDR3, the DNA is TGTGCCAGCAGTGACGGACAGGGAAACTACAATGAGCAGTTCTTC. Translating gives CASSDGQGNYNEQFF.

This chain links TRBV12-3 or TRBV12-4 with TRBJ2-3, with D unresolved. The germline V and J ends were trimmed by 3 bases and 2 bases, with 9 bases remaining between them. The CDR3 has 14 residues. The CDR3 DNA reads as TGTGCCAGCAGTTTTTCCGAGATCACAGATACGCAGTATTTT. Translation: CASSFSEITDTQYF.